This TCR beta chain was found in a study of T-cell reconstitution after alpha-beta-depleted transplantation in children. Unique molecular identifiers tagged the TCRbeta library. TCRdb redid the calling of the PCR reads with MiXCR, one entry per CDR3 protein. The data contain a few hundred thousand distinct CDR3 sequences, less than 15% of them seen just once; the ten biggest clones take up roughly 4.5%. CDR1 is SGHRS, CDR2 YFSETQ, per germline. V was pared by 0 bases and J by 9 bases, with 7 bases between. The CDR3 extends over 12 amino acids. The chain couples TRBV5-1 to TRBJ2-1; no clear D. The sample in question was PBMCs, obtained from the stem cell graft. The clonotype originates from a human donor who donated a stem cell graft to a child with Fanconi anemia. CDR3 sequence: CASSLELPEQFF. Here the CDR3 DNA reads TGCGCCAGCAGCTTGGAACTACCTGAGCAGTTCTTC.